The T cell receptor (beta chain) under discussion was sequenced for a study of shared clonotypes between healthy human individuals. CD45RA-negative memory and CD45RA+ naive subsets were split from the CD4+ cells. Study observations and caveats: Unshared clonotypes carried lower generation probabilities than those common to all four donors. Memory subsets generally showed lower estimated richness than naive subsets.

Source study methods: Without quality scores, immunoSEQ junctional reads could not be filtered like full-length reads. This table comes from immunoSEQ multiplex PCR, and its TCRdb copy is limited to in-frame clones, with some not included. Clone size and V and J calls were adopted from that table, with D and trimming inferred from the DNA. This table has roughly 1,500,000 clones, about 98.5% appearing once. The ends were cut back, 0 bases at V and 2 bases at J, with 12 bases in the middle. Looked up from germline, CDR1 is SGHNT and CDR2 is YYREEE (reference sequence). This CDR3 spans 16 amino acids. Of note for this clone: As yet, its antigen is unknown.

The V gene is TRBV5-4, the J gene TRBJ1-3; the D is unclear. The sequencing input was naive CD4+ T cells sorted from blood. Indicated subset: CD45RA+ positively selected. The TCR sequence derives from a young man in good health. CDR3 in DNA: TGTGCCAGCAGCTTGGGGCCACACAGCACTGGAAACACCATATATTTT. Protein: CASSLGPHSTGNTIYF.